Following are 3 T cell receptor beta chains from one sample sequenced in a study of T cell repertoires in cytomegalovirus infection. No antigen is known for these receptors. TCRdb independently ran MiXCR on the reads; one entry per CDR3 protein. The top ten hold about an eighth of the sample, which has 340,000 or so distinct CDR3 sequences, 20% to 25% seen once. Sequencing was performed on cultured PBMCs, taken from culture after CMV antigen stimulation. These receptor sequences come from a human donor in good health (CMV status not recorded). Some clones in this sample may be carry-over from other donors' samples.

This clonotype showed up just a few times. For the CDR3, the DNA is TGCGCCAGCAGTCAACCGGGACAGGGGACCGGGGAGCTGTTTTTT. It specifies CASSQPGQGTGELFF. The chain is built from TRBV23-1 and TRBJ2-2; 10 bases align to TRBD1. TRBV23-1 has ORF status, its function being uncertain. Trimming at V came to 2 bases and at J to 5 bases, leaving 2 bases not matched to a gene. This CDR3 contains 15 residues.

The chain combines TRBV12-3 or TRBV12-4 with TRBJ2-1; TRBD2 agrees at 9 bases. V lost 6 bases and J lost 5; bases outside the gene matches: 14. This CDR3 contains 17 residues. In DNA, the CDR3 is TGTGCCAGCAGGAATATAGCGGGAGTAGCAGGACACAATGAGCAGTTCTTC. Encoded protein: CASRNIAGVAGHNEQFF.

The gene calls are TRBV4-3 and TRBJ2-7, with 12 nucleotides matching TRBD2. Per the germline V gene, CDR1 is LGHNA and CDR2 is YSLEER. The CDR3 is 16 residues long. V gave up 3 bases and J gave up 6 bases; unmatched junction bases: 9. The CDR3 here is CASSQEWTSGISEQYV. The CDR3 DNA sequence: TGCGCCAGCAGCCAGGAGTGGACTAGCGGGATAAGCGAGCAGTACGTC.